The entry below gives a single T cell receptor beta chain sequence along with its context. The antigen remains unidentified. This sample is drawn from a study of blood T cells in healthy people across ages. V was pared by 4 bases and J by 4 bases, with 10 bases between. CDR1 DFQATT and CDR2 SNEGSKA come from the germline V gene (reference sequence). The length of the CDR3 is 12 residues. Total RNA was extracted at no less than 5.5 micrograms per sample. Notes on the study in general: Older individuals had lower TCR beta diversity per million T cells (the decline was roughly linear).

Combining a sample-barcoded 5' primer with a J-beta primer mix, a second PCR ran for about 7 to 11 cycles. MiXCR was run by TCRdb on the 5' RACE reads, yielding one entry per CDR3 protein. The table has some 690,000 distinct CDR3 sequences, over 20% seen once. The source is a man between 65 and 85 years old in good health. The sequencing sample was made of blood. V is TRBV20-1 and J is TRBJ2-5, with D perhaps matching TRBD1 (6 bases). CDR3 nucleotides: TGCAGTGCTAAAGGACAGACAGAGACCCAGTACTTC. Its translation: CSAKGQTETQYF.